A selection of T cell receptor beta chains follows, all from one sample in a study of T cell changes during pregnancy in multiple sclerosis. The protocol was immunoSEQ multiplex PCR, while the TCRdb copy is restricted to in-frame clones and leaves out a portion. The data contain roughly 90,000 clones, 91% of them seen just once; the ten biggest clones take up under 0.95%. The sample consisted of peripheral blood, taken before pregnancy. The source is a female donor with multiple sclerosis, enrolled in a pregnancy study. Both conserved end residues are part of each CDR3. D genes are given only for firm matches. A clone size is listed for some rows: how often the clone was seen (once, few, many), or a class if it is expanded.

clone_size j_call d_call v_call cdr3_nt cdr3_aa
NA TRBJ1-4 TRBD1 TRBV27 TGTGCCAGCAGTTTATGGACAGGACTAATCGCAACTAATGAAAAACTGTTTTTT CASSLWTGLIATNEKLFF
NA TRBJ1-2 NA TRBV6-5 TGTGCCAGCAGTTACTCTAAAACTCCTAACTATGGCTACACCTTC CASSYSKTPNYGYTF
NA TRBJ1-2 NA TRBV5-6 TGTGCCAGCAGCCCTACGCGGACTGTGAACTATGGCTACACCTTC CASSPTRTVNYGYTF
NA TRBJ1-1 NA TRBV28 TGTGCCAGCAGTTTCACAGGGAGTAGGACTGAAGCTTTCTTT CASSFTGSRTEAFF
NA TRBJ2-1 NA TRBV5-1 TGCGCCAGCAGCCCATTCGGAGTGCTGGTCTACAATGAGCAGTTCTTC CASSPFGVLVYNEQFF
NA TRBJ2-7 TRBD1 TRBV4-2 TGTGCCAGCAGCCAAGATCCGGACAGGCCCTACGAGCAGTACTTC CASSQDPDRPYEQYF
once TRBJ2-7 NA TRBV2 TGTGCCAGCCCCACGAGGCAGGGGTACGACGAGCAGTACTTC CASPTRQGYDEQYF
NA TRBJ2-1 NA TRBV11-3 TGTGCCAGCAGCTTAGATTCCCGGAATGAGCAGTTCTTC CASSLDSRNEQFF
NA TRBJ2-7 TRBD1 TRBV2 TGTGCCAACAGTTCCACAGGGGGCGGGTACGAGCAGTACTTC CANSSTGGGYEQYF
NA TRBJ2-7 TRBD1 TRBV19 TGTGCCAGTAGTACGGCCTGGAGGACAGGGTTGAAAGAGCAGTACTTC CASSTAWRTGLKEQYF
NA TRBJ1-4 NA TRBV9 TGTGCCAGCAGCGTAGGGGCCGTACCAACTAATGAAAAACTGTTTTTT CASSVGAVPTNEKLFF
NA TRBJ1-2 NA TRBV5-1 TGCGCCAGCAGCGTAAGCGACGGAAACTATGGCTACACCTTC CASSVSDGNYGYTF
NA TRBJ2-7 TRBD1 TRBV28 TGTGCCAGCAGTTTTCTTGGGACAGGGGTTTACGAGCAGTACTTC CASSFLGTGVYEQYF
NA TRBJ2-3 NA TRBV15 TGTGCCACCAGCAGAGCCCCGGACCGGGGGGATACGCAGTATTTT CATSRAPDRGDTQYF
NA TRBJ2-1 NA TRBV2 TGTGCCAGCAGAATGAGGGGGGGCTCCTACAATGAGCAGTTCTTC CASRMRGGSYNEQFF
once TRBJ2-7 NA TRBV27 TGTGCCAGCAGTCCCCCCCTACGGTCCTACGAGCAGTACTTC CASSPPLRSYEQYF
NA TRBJ2-7 NA TRBV29-1 TGCAGCGTTGACGTATACAGGGTAGGGTCCTACGAGCAGTACTTC CSVDVYRVGSYEQYF
NA TRBJ1-2 NA TRBV5-8 TGTGCCAGCAGCCAACAACCCGCTAACTATGGCTACACCTTC CASSQQPANYGYTF